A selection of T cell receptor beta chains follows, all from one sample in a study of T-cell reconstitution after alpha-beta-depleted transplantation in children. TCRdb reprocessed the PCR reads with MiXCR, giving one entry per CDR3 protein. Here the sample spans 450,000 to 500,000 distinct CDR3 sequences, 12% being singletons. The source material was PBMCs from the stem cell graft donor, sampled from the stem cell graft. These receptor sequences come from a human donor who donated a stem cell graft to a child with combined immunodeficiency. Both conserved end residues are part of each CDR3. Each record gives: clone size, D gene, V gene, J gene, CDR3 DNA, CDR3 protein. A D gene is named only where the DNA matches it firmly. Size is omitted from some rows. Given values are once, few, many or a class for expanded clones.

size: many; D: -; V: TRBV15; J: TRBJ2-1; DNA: TGTGCCACCAGCAGGCCGAGCTCCTACAATGAGCAGTTCTTC; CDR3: CATSRPSSYNEQFF
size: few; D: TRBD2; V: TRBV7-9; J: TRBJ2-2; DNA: TGTGCCAGCAGCTTAGGACTAGCGCGGACCGGGGAGCTGTTTTTT; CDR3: CASSLGLARTGELFF
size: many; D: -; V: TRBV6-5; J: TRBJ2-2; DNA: TGTGCCAGCAGACCCTCCGCCGGGGAGCTGTTTTTT; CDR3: CASRPSAGELFF
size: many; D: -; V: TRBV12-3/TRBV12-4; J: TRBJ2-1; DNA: TGTGCCAGCAGCTCCGCGGGGAGCACCAATGAGCAGTTCTTC; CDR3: CASSSAGSTNEQFF
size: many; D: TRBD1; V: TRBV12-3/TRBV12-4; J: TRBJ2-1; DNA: TGTGCCAGCACCGATGACAGGGGGAGCTCCTACAATGAGCAGTTCTTC; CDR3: CASTDDRGSSYNEQFF
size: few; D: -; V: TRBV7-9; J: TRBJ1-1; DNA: TGTGCCAGCAGCATTGGGACATCGAACACTGAAGCTTTCTTT; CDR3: CASSIGTSNTEAFF
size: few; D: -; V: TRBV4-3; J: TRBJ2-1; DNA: TGCGCCAGCAGCCAGGCCGGGACGGACAATGAGCAGTTTTTC; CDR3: CASSQAGTDNEQFF
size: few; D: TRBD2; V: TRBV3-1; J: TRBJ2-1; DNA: TGTGCCAGCAGCCTCGGCGGGGGGGCATATCAGTTCTTC; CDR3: CASSLGGGAYQFF
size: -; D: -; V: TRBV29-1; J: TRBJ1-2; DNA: TGCAGCGTTTCAAGTCGGGGGAGTGGCTACACCTTC; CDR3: CSVSSRGSGYTF
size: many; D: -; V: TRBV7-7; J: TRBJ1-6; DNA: TGTGCCAGCAGTCAAAGTAGAAATTCACCCCTCCACTTT; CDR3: CASSQSRNSPLHF
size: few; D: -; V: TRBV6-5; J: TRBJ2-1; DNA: TGTGCCAGCAGTTCAGGAGCGAGAACGTACTTCTTC; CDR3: CASSSGARTYFF
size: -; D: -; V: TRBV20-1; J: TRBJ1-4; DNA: TGCAGTGCTAGAGCTTTGGGCCTTTCGAAAAAACTGTTTTTT; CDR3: CSARALGLSKKLFF
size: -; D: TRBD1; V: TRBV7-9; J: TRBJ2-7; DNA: TGTGCCAGCAGCTCCCTTACCTACGGACAGGGTGGCGAGCAGTACTTC; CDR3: CASSSLTYGQGGEQYF
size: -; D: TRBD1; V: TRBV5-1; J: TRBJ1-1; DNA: TGCGCCAGCAGCTCTTCCGGGACAGGGGTGATTACTTTCTTT; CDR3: CASSSSGTGVITFF
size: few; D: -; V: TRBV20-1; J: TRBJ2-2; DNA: TGCAGTGCTGCTCGGATTGGGACGGCTAACACCGGGGAGCTGTTTTTT; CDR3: CSAARIGTANTGELFF
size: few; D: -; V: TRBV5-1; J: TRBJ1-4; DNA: TGCGCCAGCCGGACGCCCACTAATGAAAAACTGTTTTTT; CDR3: CASRTPTNEKLFF
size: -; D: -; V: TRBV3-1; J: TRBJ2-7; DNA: TGTGCCAGCAGCCAAGGAACAGGGCTCACCTACGAGCAGTACTTC; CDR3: CASSQGTGLTYEQYF
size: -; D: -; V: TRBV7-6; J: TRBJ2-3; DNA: TGTGCCAGCAGCTATACAGGGAGCAGCACAGATACGCAGTATTTT; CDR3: CASSYTGSSTDTQYF
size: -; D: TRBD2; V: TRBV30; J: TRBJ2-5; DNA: TGTGCCTGGAGTGTACGTCGGACTAGCGGGACCCGGGAGACCCAGTACTTC; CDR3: CAWSVRRTSGTRETQYF
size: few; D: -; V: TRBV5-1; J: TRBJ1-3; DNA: TGCGCCAGCAGCGCGGACAGAAGAAACACCATATATTTT; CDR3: CASSADRRNTIYF
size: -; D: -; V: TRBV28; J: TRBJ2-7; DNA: TGTGCCAGCAGTTTTAGCGGTCAGGAGCAGTACTTC; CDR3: CASSFSGQEQYF
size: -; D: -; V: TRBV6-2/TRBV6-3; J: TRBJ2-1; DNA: TGTGCCAGCACTCTTAGCAGGGTCCCCTACAATGAGCAGTTCTTC; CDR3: CASTLSRVPYNEQFF
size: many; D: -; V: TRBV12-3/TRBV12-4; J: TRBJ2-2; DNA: TGTGCCAGCAGTTTACAGGGCACCCTCACCGGGGAGCTGTTTTTT; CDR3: CASSLQGTLTGELFF
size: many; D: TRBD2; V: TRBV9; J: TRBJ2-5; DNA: TGTGCCAGCAGCGGATTAGGACTAGCGGGTGGAGAGACCCAGTACTTC; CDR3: CASSGLGLAGGETQYF
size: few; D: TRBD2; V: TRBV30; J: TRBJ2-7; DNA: TGTGCCTGGAGTGTATCGGGACTAGTCCACGAGCAGTACTTC; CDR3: CAWSVSGLVHEQYF
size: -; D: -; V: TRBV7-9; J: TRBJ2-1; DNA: TGTGCCAGCAGCTTATTAAAAGGCGGTTCCTACAATGAGCAGTTCTTC; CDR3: CASSLLKGGSYNEQFF
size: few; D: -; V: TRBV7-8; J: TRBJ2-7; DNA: TGTGCCAGCAGAAAGGCTCGGGACACCACCAGTGTGTTGCAGTACTTC; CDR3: CASRKARDTTSVLQYF
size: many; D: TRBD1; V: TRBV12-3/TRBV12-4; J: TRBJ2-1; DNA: TGTGCCAGCAGCCCACCGGGACAGGGGGACAATGAGCAGTTCTTC; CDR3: CASSPPGQGDNEQFF
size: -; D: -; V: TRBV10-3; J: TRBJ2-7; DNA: TGTGCCATCAGTGAGTCAGGGCAAGGGGGTTGGAGGTACGAGCAGTACTTC; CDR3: CAISESGQGGWRYEQYF
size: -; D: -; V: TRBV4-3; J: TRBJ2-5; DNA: TGCGCCAGCAGCCAGGAGGGTCGAGCAGGTCGACAAGAGACCCAGTACTTC; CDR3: CASSQEGRAGRQETQYF
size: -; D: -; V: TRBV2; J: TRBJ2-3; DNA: TGTGCCAGCAGTGAAGCGACAGGCACAGATACGCAGTATTTT; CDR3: CASSEATGTDTQYF
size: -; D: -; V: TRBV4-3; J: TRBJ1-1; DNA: TGCGCCAGCAGCCAAGATCTTGTAGGGTTGAACACTGAAGCTTTCTTT; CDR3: CASSQDLVGLNTEAFF
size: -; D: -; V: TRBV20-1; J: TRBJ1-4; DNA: TGCAGTGCTACCCGAAGGGGAGGAGAAAAACTGTTTTTT; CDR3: CSATRRGGEKLFF
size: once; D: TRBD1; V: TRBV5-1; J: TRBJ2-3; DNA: TGCGCCAGCAGCTTATCGACAGGGGCTAGCACACATACGCAGTATTTT; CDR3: CASSLSTGASTHTQYF
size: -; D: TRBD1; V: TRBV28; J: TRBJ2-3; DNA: TGTGCCAGCATTACCGGGACAGGGGGGACAGATACGCAGTATTTT; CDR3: CASITGTGGTDTQYF
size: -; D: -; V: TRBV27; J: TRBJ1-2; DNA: TGTGCCAGCAGTCAGTCGGGGGGGAACTATGGCTACACCTTC; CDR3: CASSQSGGNYGYTF
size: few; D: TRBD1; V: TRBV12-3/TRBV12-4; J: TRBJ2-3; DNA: TGTGCCAGCAGCCCCCGGACAGGAGATCGGCATACGCAGTATTTT; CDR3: CASSPRTGDRHTQYF
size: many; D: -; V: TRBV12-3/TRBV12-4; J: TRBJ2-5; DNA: TGTGCCAGCAGTTTGGGTATGAGGGTTCAAGAGACCCAGTACTTC; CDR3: CASSLGMRVQETQYF
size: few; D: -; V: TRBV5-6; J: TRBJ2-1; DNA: TGTGCCAGCAGCCTGGATTCGGTGAATGAGCAGTTCTTC; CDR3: CASSLDSVNEQFF
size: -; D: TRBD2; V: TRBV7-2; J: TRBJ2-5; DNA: TGTGCCAGCAGCTTAGCTCTAGCGGGAGGGGGGTACCAAGAGACCCAGTACTTC; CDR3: CASSLALAGGGYQETQYF
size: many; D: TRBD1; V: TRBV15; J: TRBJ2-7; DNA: TGTGCCACCAGCAGAGAAGGACAGGGGTACGAGCAGTACTTC; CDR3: CATSREGQGYEQYF
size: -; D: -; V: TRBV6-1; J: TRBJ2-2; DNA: TGTGCCAGCATTACACCCACCGGGGAGCTGTTTTTT; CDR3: CASITPTGELFF
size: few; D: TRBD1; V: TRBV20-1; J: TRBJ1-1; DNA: TGCAGTGCTAGGGGGGGACAGGGGAGGACTGAAGCTTTCTTT; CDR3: CSARGGQGRTEAFF
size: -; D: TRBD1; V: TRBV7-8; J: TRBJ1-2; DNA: TGTGCCAGCAGCTTAGTGCAGGGGGCTGACTATGGCTACACCTTC; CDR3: CASSLVQGADYGYTF
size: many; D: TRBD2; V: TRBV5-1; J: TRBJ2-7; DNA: TGCGCCAGCAGCAGCGGGACTGCGGTTTACGAGCAGTACTTC; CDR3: CASSSGTAVYEQYF
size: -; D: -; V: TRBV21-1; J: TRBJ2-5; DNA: TGTGCCAGGAATACCCCAAAAGGGGGGACTAGCAGTTCGAGGTCCCAGTACTTC; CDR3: CARNTPKGGTSSSRSQYF
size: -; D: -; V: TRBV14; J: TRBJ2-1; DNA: TGTGCCAGCAGCCGTTCCGGGTGGAGTTTGGGGGACAATGAGCAGTTCTTC; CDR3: CASSRSGWSLGDNEQFF
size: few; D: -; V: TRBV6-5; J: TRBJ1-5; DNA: TGTGCCAGCGGGCGGGCACGCAATCAGCCCCAGCATTTT; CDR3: CASGRARNQPQHF
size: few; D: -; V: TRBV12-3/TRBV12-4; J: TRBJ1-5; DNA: TGTGCCAGCAGTTTAGGGGGACAATTTGTGCCTCAGCCCCAGCATTTT; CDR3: CASSLGGQFVPQPQHF
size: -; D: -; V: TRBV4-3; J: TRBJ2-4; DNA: TGCGCCAGCAGCCAAGATGGGACCCACAAGGGGGGCAAAAACATTCAGTACTTC; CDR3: CASSQDGTHKGGKNIQYF
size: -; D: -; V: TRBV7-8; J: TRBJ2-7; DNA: TGTGCCAGCAGCTTATTTGGGTACAGGTCTTTTAACGAGCAGTACTTC; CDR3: CASSLFGYRSFNEQYF
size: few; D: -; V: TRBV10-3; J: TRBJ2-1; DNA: TGTGCCATCAGTGAGTCCGTCGGTTACTACAATGAGCAGTTCTTC; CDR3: CAISESVGYYNEQFF
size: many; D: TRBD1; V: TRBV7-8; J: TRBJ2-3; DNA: TGTGCCAGCAAGAGGGGGCTAGCCACAGATACGCAGTATTTT; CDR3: CASKRGLATDTQYF
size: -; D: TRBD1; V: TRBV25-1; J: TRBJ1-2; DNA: TGTGCAATAAACAGGGGGCTTGAGAACTATGGCTACACCTTC; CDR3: CAINRGLENYGYTF
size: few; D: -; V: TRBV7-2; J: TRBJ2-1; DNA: TGTGCCAGCAGCTTAGGGGCTAGCGTCAGCTCCTACAATGAGCAGTTCTTC; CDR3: CASSLGASVSSYNEQFF
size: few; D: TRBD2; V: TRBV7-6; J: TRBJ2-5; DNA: TGTGCCAGCAGCTTAGCACCTAGCGGGGGCTTGCCTCAAGAGACCCAGTACTTC; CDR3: CASSLAPSGGLPQETQYF
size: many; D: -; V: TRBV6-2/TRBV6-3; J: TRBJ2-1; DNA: TGTGCCAGCAGTCCCCGGGACGTATACAATGAGCAGTTCTTC; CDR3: CASSPRDVYNEQFF
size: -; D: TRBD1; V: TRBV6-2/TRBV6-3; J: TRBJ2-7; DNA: TGTGCCAGCAGTTACACCACGCAGGGACAGTTCGAGCAGTACTTC; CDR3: CASSYTTQGQFEQYF
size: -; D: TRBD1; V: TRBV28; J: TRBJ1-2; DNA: TGTGCCAGCAGTTTATGGGGGGACAGGGGCCGCGGAGGCTACACCTTC; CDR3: CASSLWGDRGRGGYTF